A selection of T cell receptor beta chains follows, all from one sample in a study of blood T cell repertoires in COVID-19. This table comes from immunoSEQ multiplex PCR, and its TCRdb copy is limited to in-frame clones, with some not included. The sample has 110,000 or so clones, 81% seen once. The sequencing sample was made of peripheral blood. The receptors were gathered from a man aged 50 to 60 with acute or convalescent COVID-19. Each CDR3 is given with its conserved first and last residue. The D gene is left open where the match is weak. A row's size may be missing; if present it is once, few, many or a size class.

j_call: TRBJ1-5
d_call: .
v_call: TRBV11-2
clone_size: few
cdr3_aa: CASSFAGDQPQHF
cdr3_nt: TGTGCCAGCAGCTTTGCAGGGGATCAGCCCCAGCATTTT

j_call: TRBJ1-2
d_call: TRBD1
v_call: TRBV6-6
clone_size: once
cdr3_aa: CASSSGQGLTNYGYTF
cdr3_nt: TGTGCCAGCAGTTCCGGACAGGGATTGACTAACTATGGCTACACCTTC

j_call: TRBJ1-2
d_call: .
v_call: TRBV7-2
clone_size: .
cdr3_aa: CASSLRGYGYTF
cdr3_nt: TGTGCCAGCAGCTTACGGGGCTATGGCTACACCTTC

j_call: TRBJ1-3
d_call: .
v_call: TRBV7-9
clone_size: .
cdr3_aa: CASSLYGGNTIYF
cdr3_nt: TGTGCCAGCAGCTTATACGGGGGAAACACCATATATTTT

j_call: TRBJ1-2
d_call: .
v_call: TRBV7-9
clone_size: .
cdr3_aa: CASSLVGPPWGYTF
cdr3_nt: TGTGCCAGCAGCTTAGTGGGGCCTCCCTGGGGCTACACCTTC

j_call: TRBJ1-1
d_call: .
v_call: TRBV7-2
clone_size: once
cdr3_aa: CASSLGVTRRDTEAFF
cdr3_nt: TGTGCCAGCAGCTTAGGCGTGACAAGGCGGGACACTGAAGCTTTCTTT

j_call: TRBJ1-1
d_call: .
v_call: TRBV9
clone_size: .
cdr3_aa: CASSVGRSDGAFF
cdr3_nt: TGTGCCAGCAGCGTAGGGAGATCAGATGGAGCTTTCTTT

j_call: TRBJ1-1
d_call: .
v_call: TRBV18
clone_size: .
cdr3_aa: CASSQEQGVNTEAFF
cdr3_nt: TGTGCCAGCTCGCAAGAACAGGGAGTGAACACTGAAGCTTTCTTT

j_call: TRBJ1-2
d_call: .
v_call: TRBV6-5
clone_size: .
cdr3_aa: CASSYSGQREDYGYTF
cdr3_nt: TGTGCCAGCAGTTACTCGGGCCAACGGGAAGACTATGGCTACACCTTC

j_call: TRBJ2-1
d_call: TRBD2
v_call: TRBV7-6
clone_size: .
cdr3_aa: CASSPSHSGGADNEQFF
cdr3_nt: TGTGCCAGCAGCCCGAGCCATAGCGGGGGGGCCGACAATGAGCAGTTCTTC

j_call: TRBJ1-5
d_call: .
v_call: TRBV6-1
clone_size: .
cdr3_aa: CASSGTVTRGNQPQHF
cdr3_nt: TGTGCCAGCAGTGGGACAGTAACTCGGGGCAATCAGCCCCAGCATTTT

j_call: TRBJ1-2
d_call: .
v_call: TRBV2
clone_size: .
cdr3_aa: CASSLKYRGYTF
cdr3_nt: TGTGCCAGCAGCCTCAAATATCGGGGCTACACCTTC

j_call: TRBJ2-3
d_call: TRBD2
v_call: TRBV4-2
clone_size: .
cdr3_aa: CASSPLGLAGEFSDTQYF
cdr3_nt: TGTGCCAGCAGCCCCCTCGGACTAGCGGGGGAGTTTTCAGATACGCAGTATTTT

j_call: TRBJ1-5
d_call: .
v_call: TRBV19
clone_size: .
cdr3_aa: CASRQGPPGNQPQHF
cdr3_nt: TGTGCATCGCGGCAGGGCCCTCCAGGCAATCAGCCCCAGCATTTT

j_call: TRBJ2-7
d_call: .
v_call: TRBV9
clone_size: .
cdr3_aa: CASSPFAESSYEQYF
cdr3_nt: TGTGCCAGCAGCCCCTTCGCGGAAAGCTCCTACGAGCAGTACTTC

j_call: TRBJ1-1
d_call: TRBD1
v_call: TRBV5-1
clone_size: .
cdr3_aa: CASSLAPGTGVNTEAFF
cdr3_nt: TGCGCCAGCAGCTTGGCCCCCGGGACAGGGGTTAACACTGAAGCTTTCTTT

j_call: TRBJ2-2
d_call: .
v_call: TRBV9
clone_size: .
cdr3_aa: CASSPRQFGELFF
cdr3_nt: TGTGCCAGCAGCCCCAGACAGTTTGGGGAGCTGTTTTTT

j_call: TRBJ2-7
d_call: .
v_call: TRBV5-3
clone_size: once
cdr3_aa: CARSLDRVGEQYF
cdr3_nt: TGTGCCAGAAGCTTGGACAGGGTGGGCGAGCAGTACTTC

j_call: TRBJ2-7
d_call: TRBD1
v_call: TRBV6-6
clone_size: .
cdr3_aa: CASAVFPTDRVHEQYF
cdr3_nt: TGTGCCAGCGCAGTCTTTCCCACCGACAGGGTCCACGAGCAGTACTTC

j_call: TRBJ1-6
d_call: .
v_call: TRBV9
clone_size: .
cdr3_aa: CASSVGGRGGSPLHF
cdr3_nt: TGTGCCAGCAGCGTAGGGGGACGGGGAGGTTCACCCCTCCACTTT

j_call: TRBJ2-1
d_call: .
v_call: TRBV11-2
clone_size: .
cdr3_aa: CASSLDRGNEQFF
cdr3_nt: TGTGCCAGCAGCTTAGACCGGGGAAATGAGCAGTTCTTC

j_call: TRBJ2-5
d_call: TRBD1
v_call: TRBV5-1
clone_size: few
cdr3_aa: CASSLGASDRGRETQYF
cdr3_nt: TGCGCCAGCAGCTTAGGCGCGTCAGACAGGGGCAGGGAGACCCAGTACTTC

j_call: TRBJ1-2
d_call: TRBD1
v_call: TRBV29-1
clone_size: .
cdr3_aa: CSVEERYRGPNYGYTF
cdr3_nt: TGCAGTGTTGAGGAGAGATACAGGGGCCCTAACTATGGCTACACCTTC

j_call: TRBJ1-4
d_call: TRBD1
v_call: TRBV4-1
clone_size: once
cdr3_aa: CASSLGTGGEKLFF
cdr3_nt: TGCGCCAGCAGCCTAGGGACAGGGGGAGAAAAACTGTTTTTT